Shown below are 23 T cell receptor beta chains from a single sample sequenced in a study of T cells in Graves' hyperthyroidism and ophthalmopathy. Authors of the study amplified TCR beta CDR3 regions from RNA transcripts. First-round RT-PCR targeting the TCR CDR3 was performed with the HTBI primer set. MiXCR, applied by TCRdb to the multiplex PCR reads, yields one record per CDR3 protein. Altogether roughly 500,000 distinct CDR3 sequences are present, 40% to 55% being singletons, with the ten largest covering about 45%. The sample consisted of peripheral blood or thyroid tissue (not recorded which). Source of these receptors: an adult woman with Graves' disease, either hyperthyroidism or ophthalmopathy (not recorded which).

This clonotype was found many times. This chain uses TRBV7-9 with TRBJ1-6, with 7 bases matching TRBD1. The CDR3 has 16 residues. Germline loops: CDR1 SEHNR, CDR2 FQNEAQ (reference sequence). V gave up 0 bases and J gave up 6 bases; unmatched junction bases: 5. CDR3 sequence: CASSLAGTVGNSPLHF. The CDR3 DNA is TGTGCCAGCAGCTTAGCCGGGACAGTCGGTAATTCACCCCTCCACTTT. The variable domain in full, with the rest retrieved from reference TRBV7-9 and TRBJ1-6, is DTGVSQNPRHKITKRGQNVTFRCDPISEHNRLYWYRQTLGQGPEFLTYFQNEAQLEKSRLLSDRFSAERPKGSFSTLEIQRTEQGDSAMYLCASSLAGTVGNSPLHFGNGTRLTVT.

The genes are TRBV20-1 and TRBJ1-5; D is undetermined. Germline lookup yields CDR1 DFQATT and CDR2 SNEGSKA (reference sequence). V lost 1 base to trimming and J lost 4 bases, with 11 bases between them. CDR3 length: 14 amino acids. The CDR3: CSARVGQANQPQHF. CDR3 bases: TGCAGTGCTAGAGTTGGCCAGGCAAATCAGCCCCAGCATTTT.

J is TRBJ2-5 and V is TRBV13, with 10 bases lining up with TRBD1. The CDR3 has 16 residues. The germline CDR1 and CDR2 sequences are PRHDT and FYEKMQ (reference sequence). After removal of 3 bases from V and 5 bases from J, the junction contained 9 bases not matched to a gene. CDR3 amino acids: CASSFSTGGGGETQYF. CDR3 DNA: TGTGCCAGCAGCTTCTCGACAGGGGGCGGAGGGGAGACCCAGTACTTC.

This clonotype was detected ten times or more. V is TRBV7-3 and J is TRBJ2-6; 8 bases map to TRBD1. The CDR3 totals 18 residues. The J segment lost 0 bases and the V segment lost 4 bases, leaving 8 bases of the junction unmatched. Looked up from germline, CDR1 is SGHTA and CDR2 is FQGTGA. The CDR3 DNA sequence: TGTGCCAGCAGCTCAACCGGGACAGGTTTCTCTGGGGCCAACGTCCTGACTTTC. This gives the protein CASSSTGTGFSGANVLTF.

The sample holds many counts of this clonotype. The chain recombines TRBV24-1 with TRBJ2-5; 9 nucleotides align to TRBD1. The V and J ends lost 3 bases and 7 bases, in that order; junction bases with no gene match: 11. Germline CDR1 KGHDR, CDR2 SFDVKD. This CDR3 has 16 amino acids. In nucleotides, the CDR3 is TGTGCCACCAGTGATACTAGACAGGGGGGTACGGGGACCCAGTACTTC. Protein product: CATSDTRQGGTGTQYF.

The gene calls are TRBV14 and TRBJ1-2; D remains unclear. Per the germline V gene, CDR1 is SGHDN and CDR2 is FVKESK. V was trimmed by 8 bases and J by 4 bases, leaving 32 bases between them. This CDR3 contains 19 residues. For the CDR3, the DNA is TGTGCCAGCTCCACCCCCCCCCGCTCAGTGGGCGCCTTGCCCTATGGCTACACCTTC. As protein: CASSTPPRSVGALPYGYTF.

In this sample, this clonotype turned up many times. The rearrangement joins TRBV6-2 or TRBV6-3 to TRBJ1-1; no reliable D call. V was shortened by 6 bases and J by 0 bases, with 14 bases between the two germline ends. The CDR3 totals 15 residues. Germline CDR1 MNHEY, CDR2 SVGEGT. This CDR3 is CASSRRATVNTEAFF. The CDR3 coding sequence is TGTGCCAGCAGCCGCCGGGCAACAGTGAACACTGAAGCTTTCTTT.

The chain links TRBV4-2 to TRBJ2-5, with 8 nucleotides matching TRBD2. Trimming took 10 bases from V and 4 from J; bases not matched to a gene: 14. Germline V gene sequence: CDR1 LGHNA, CDR2 YNFKEQ. The CDR3 has 15 residues. CDR3 coding DNA: TGTGCCACCTCCACTAGCGGACAAAGAGGAGAGACCCAGTACTTC. Its protein product is CATSTSGQRGETQYF.

V and J are TRBV20-1 and TRBJ2-5; tentative D call: TRBD2 (5 bases). Trimming took 5 bases from V and 9 from J, leaving 25 bases between them. Germline V gene sequence: CDR1 DFQATT, CDR2 SNEGSKA (reference sequence). CDR3 size: 15 residues. The DNA for the CDR3 is TGCAGTGCTCGCGAGGGTCTCAGGAGGAATCAGCCCCAGTACTTC. It translates to CSAREGLRRNQPQYF.

For this clonotype: This CDR3 is missing its conserved last phenylalanine or tryptophan, likely due to a read error. The DNA is omitted, as the CDR3 cannot be located on it reliably, and the CDR3 follows TCRdb's listing. The genes are TRBV20-1 and TRBJ1-2. The CDR3 is 8 amino acids in total, end residues counted. Germline values: CDR1 DFQATT, CDR2 SNEGSKA (reference sequence). This CDR3 reads CSAREASG.

The gene calls are TRBV29-1 and TRBJ1-2; tentative D call: TRBD1 (6 bases). The CDR3 loop spans 14 amino acids. Trimming stripped 5 bases from V and 6 bases from J, with 19 bases between. Germline lookup yields CDR1 SQVTM and CDR2 ANQGSEA. CDR3 sequence: CSVSGGDSLNGYTF. Written as DNA, the CDR3 is TGCAGCGTTTCCGGGGGCGACTCACTCAATGGCTACACCTTC.

This clonotype has a count of ten or more. This rearrangement joins TRBV11-2 to TRBJ1-1; no clear D. V lost 0 bases and J 0 bases, leaving 11 bases between the germline ends. Germline-derived CDR1 and CDR2 are SGHAT and FQNNGV. The CDR3 is 16 amino acids. The chain's CDR3 is CASSLDRPDMNTEAFF. For the CDR3, the DNA is TGTGCCAGCAGCTTAGATCGGCCAGACATGAACACTGAAGCTTTCTTT.

This clonotype was picked up many times. The chain recombines TRBV7-8 with TRBJ1-1, with 7 bases identical to TRBD1. The CDR3 is 18 amino acids. Germline V gene lookup returns CDR1 SGHVS and CDR2 FQNEAQ. The V gene end was trimmed by 4 bases and the J gene end by 2 bases; junction bases not matched to a gene: 16. The CDR3 protein is CASSYRRGQGTRNTEAFF. CDR3 in DNA: TGTGCCAGCAGCTATAGGAGGGGGCAGGGAACACGAAACACTGAAGCTTTCTTT.

J is TRBJ2-5 and V is TRBV20-1; 8 nucleotides align to TRBD1. CDR3 size: 14 residues. CDR1 is DFQATT, CDR2 SNEGSKA, per germline (reference sequence). Trimming cost V 5 bases and J 9 bases; bases outside gene matches: 14. The CDR3 DNA sequence: TGCAGTGCTCCGGACAGGGAGAGGAATCAGCCCCAGTACTTC. Protein product: CSAPDRERNQPQYF.

This clonotype was observed at least ten times. The chain combines TRBV7-2 with TRBJ2-5, with D possibly TRBD1 on 5 matching bases. V was clipped by 3 bases and J by 3 bases, with 8 bases between them. CDR3 length: 13 residues. Looked up from germline, CDR1 is SGHTA and CDR2 is FQGNSA. CDR3 sequence: CASSLQGKETQYF. The CDR3 nucleotides read TGTGCCAGCAGCTTGCAGGGAAAAGAGACCCAGTACTTC.

This clonotype has ten or more counts. CDR3 bases: TGCAGCCCTTACAGAGGGGGGTCAGGGGGTGAGACCCAGTACTTC. This sequence encodes CSPYRGGSGGETQYF. The V call is TRBV20-1, the J call TRBJ2-5; D might be TRBD1 (7 bases). The CDR3 loop spans 15 amino acids. Per germline, CDR1 DFQATT and CDR2 SNEGSKA (reference sequence).

A note on this clonotype: This sequence may be a read error, since a much larger clone differs from it by one base. V and J are TRBV12-3 or TRBV12-4 and TRBJ2-7, with a possible D match to TRBD1 (6 bases). V lost 5 bases and J 6 bases, leaving 14 bases between the germline ends. The CDR3 sequence is 13 residues long. CDR3 coding DNA: TGTGCCAGCAGTACAGGGATCCCCTGCGAGCAGTACTTC. Protein: CASSTGIPCEQYF.

The rearrangement uses TRBV3-1 and TRBJ2-7; D remains ambiguous. This CDR3 is built from 12 residues. Germline CDR1 reads LGHDT; CDR2 reads YNNKEL (reference sequence). Between the trimmed V and J ends, which lost 2 bases and 2 bases, there was a span of 4 bases. CDR3 loop: CASSQQPYEQYF. The CDR3, as DNA: TGTGCCAGCAGCCAACAGCCCTACGAGCAGTACTTC.

J is TRBJ2-5 and V is TRBV29-1; possible D gene TRBD2, 5 bases. The V gene's germline CDR1 is SQVTM and CDR2 ANQGSEA. The CDR3 has 12 amino acids. With 4 bases removed from V and 5 bases from J, the gap between germline ends came to 11 bases. For the CDR3, the DNA is TGCAGCGTTGGGACGGTAGCGGAGACCCAGTACTTC. Translated: CSVGTVAETQYF.

The genes are TRBV6-4 and TRBJ2-7; D is unclear. CDR1 and CDR2 (germline): MRHNA, SNTAGT. V was clipped by 5 bases and J by 5 bases, with 7 bases between them. The CDR3 is made up of 11 amino acids. The CDR3 sequence: CASSNTHEQYF. The CDR3 DNA reads TGTGCCAGCAGTAACACCCACGAGCAGTACTTC.

The chain joins TRBV11-3 to TRBJ2-5, with D uncertain. V was cut by 5 bases and J by 4 bases, with 11 bases left in between. This CDR3 comprises 13 residues. Germline CDR1 is SGHNT and CDR2 is YENEEA. The CDR3 protein is CASSPQRGETQYF. In DNA form, the CDR3 reads TGTGCCAGCAGCCCACAGCGAGGAGAGACCCAGTACTTC. Together with reference TRBV11-3 and TRBJ2-5, the CDR3 gives the full variable domain: EAGVVQSPRYKIIEKKQPVAFWCNPISGHNTLYWYLQNLGQGPELLIRYENEEAVDDSQLPKDRFSAERLKGVDSTLKIQPAELGDSAVYLCASSPQRGETQYFGPGTRLLVL.

The chain links TRBV20-1 to TRBJ1-2, with a possible D match to TRBD1 (5 bases). Trimming cost V 4 bases and J 6 bases, with 21 bases left between them. Germline CDR1 DFQATT, CDR2 SNEGSKA (reference sequence). The length of the CDR3 is 15 residues. The CDR3 DNA follows: TGCAGTGCTACCTTGGACACTTCCGGGGACGATGGCTACACCTTC. It yields the protein CSATLDTSGDDGYTF.

This clonotype appeared many times. The chain joins TRBV20-1 to TRBJ2-5; D might be TRBD2 (6 bases). Germline CDR1 DFQATT, CDR2 SNEGSKA (reference sequence). Trimming removed 6 bases from V and 3 bases from J, with 20 bases in between. This CDR3 has 15 residues. CDR3 loop: CSADGSTRAKETQYF. CDR3 bases: TGCAGTGCCGACGGGTCGACTAGAGCAAAAGAGACCCAGTACTTC.